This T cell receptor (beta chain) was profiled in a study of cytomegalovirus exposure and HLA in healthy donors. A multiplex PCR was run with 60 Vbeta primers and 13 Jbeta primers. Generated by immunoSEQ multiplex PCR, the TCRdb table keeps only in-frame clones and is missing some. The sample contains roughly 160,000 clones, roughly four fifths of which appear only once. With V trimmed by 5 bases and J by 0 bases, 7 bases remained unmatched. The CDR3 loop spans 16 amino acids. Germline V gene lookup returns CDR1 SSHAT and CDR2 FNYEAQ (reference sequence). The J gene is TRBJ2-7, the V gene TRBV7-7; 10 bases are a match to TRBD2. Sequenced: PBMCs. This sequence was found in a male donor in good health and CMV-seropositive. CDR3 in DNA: TGTGCCAGCAGCCCTATAGCGGGGGGCAACTCCTACGAGCAGTACTTC. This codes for CASSPIAGGNSYEQYF.